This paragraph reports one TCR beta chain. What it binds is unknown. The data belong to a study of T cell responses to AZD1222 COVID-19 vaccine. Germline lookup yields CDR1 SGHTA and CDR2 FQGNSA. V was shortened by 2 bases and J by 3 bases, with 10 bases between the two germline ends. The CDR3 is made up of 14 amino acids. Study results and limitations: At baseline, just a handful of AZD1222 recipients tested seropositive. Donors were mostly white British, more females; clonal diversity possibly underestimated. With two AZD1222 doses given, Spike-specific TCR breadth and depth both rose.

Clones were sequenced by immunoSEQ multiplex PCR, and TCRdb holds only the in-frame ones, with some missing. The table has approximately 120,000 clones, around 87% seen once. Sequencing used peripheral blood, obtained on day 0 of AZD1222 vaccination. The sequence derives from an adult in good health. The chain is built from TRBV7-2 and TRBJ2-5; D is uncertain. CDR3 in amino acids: CASSLSGLEETQYF. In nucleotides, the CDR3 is TGTGCCAGCAGCTTAAGTGGCCTGGAAGAGACCCAGTACTTC.